This is a list of T cell receptor beta chains from one sample in a study of CD8 T cells in ankylosing spondylitis. A single record per CDR3 protein comes from TCRdb applying MiXCR to the 5' RACE reads. The table lists some 840,000 distinct CDR3 sequences, about 10% of them singletons. Specimen: blood, either unsorted or a sorted T cell fraction (not recorded which). The receptors originated from a male donor with ankylosing spondylitis. Each CDR3 is given with its conserved first and last residue. D genes are given only for firm matches. Where a row states a size, it is once, few, many or the class of an expanded clone; other rows omit it.

d_call clone_size j_call v_call cdr3_aa cdr3_nt
NA few TRBJ1-5 TRBV6-5 CASSYSRQSAQHF TGTGCCAGCAGTTACTCGAGACAGTCTGCCCAGCATTTT
TRBD2 many TRBJ2-3 TRBV20-1 CSARLAGAADTQYF TGCAGTGCTAGACTAGCGGGAGCCGCAGATACGCAGTATTTT
NA NA TRBJ2-5 TRBV27 CASTPGREKETQYF TGTGCCAGCACCCCCGGACGTGAGAAAGAGACCCAGTACTTC
TRBD1 NA TRBJ2-7 TRBV20-1 CSARELRRAGGSSYEQYF TGCAGTGCTAGAGAACTAAGGCGGGCAGGGGGTTCCTCCTACGAGCAGTACTTC
TRBD1 few TRBJ2-1 TRBV28 CASSRTGGWGEQFF TGTGCCAGCAGTAGGACAGGGGGTTGGGGTGAGCAGTTCTTC
NA NA TRBJ2-1 TRBV20-1 CSARSIGGSYNEQFF TGCAGTGCTAGATCCATAGGGGGTAGCTACAATGAGCAGTTCTTC
NA NA TRBJ1-1 TRBV12-3/TRBV12-4 CASSAPGLNTEAFF TGTGCCAGCAGTGCTCCGGGACTGAACACTGAAGCTTTCTTT
NA NA TRBJ1-1 TRBV6-1 CATSGEVATEAFF TGTGCCACCTCAGGGGAGGTAGCGACTGAAGCTTTCTTT
NA many TRBJ2-3 TRBV20-1 CSASPGPTSTDTQYF TGCAGTGCTAGCCCGGGACCGACCAGCACAGATACGCAGTATTTT
TRBD1 NA TRBJ1-5 TRBV28 CASRGQGKLPQHF TGTGCCAGCAGGGGACAGGGTAAGCTGCCCCAGCATTTT
NA few TRBJ1-1 TRBV6-6 CASSYRIEAFF TGTGCCAGCAGCTACAGAATTGAAGCTTTCTTT
TRBD1 NA TRBJ2-2 TRBV25-1 CASRSDRGNTGELFF TGTGCCAGCAGATCGGACAGGGGAAACACCGGGGAGCTGTTTTTT
TRBD2 NA TRBJ2-3 TRBV2 CASTGLAGTDTQYF TGTGCCAGCACGGGACTAGCGGGCACAGATACGCAGTATTTT
NA few TRBJ1-2 TRBV28 CASNEYLDEPYGYTF TGTGCCAGCAATGAGTACTTGGATGAACCCTATGGCTACACCTTC
NA few TRBJ2-6 TRBV21-1 CASSKLAHGANVLTF TGTGCCAGCAGCAAACTAGCCCACGGGGCCAACGTCCTGACTTTC
NA NA TRBJ2-1 TRBV5-1 CASSLAVQGEQFF TGCGCCAGCAGCTTGGCCGTGCAGGGTGAGCAGTTCTTC
TRBD2 NA TRBJ2-2 TRBV12-3/TRBV12-4 CASSLNSGRTGTGELFF TGTGCCAGCAGTTTGAATAGCGGGAGGACCGGAACCGGGGAGCTGTTTTTT
NA NA TRBJ2-7 TRBV12-3/TRBV12-4 CASTTFPAGAYEQYF TGTGCCAGCACCACATTCCCAGCAGGGGCATACGAGCAGTACTTC
NA NA TRBJ1-3 TRBV4-1 CASSQDVRGDTIYF TGCGCCAGCAGCCAAGATGTACGCGGGGACACCATATATTTT
TRBD2 NA TRBJ2-3 TRBV12-3/TRBV12-4 CASRTAGGLTDTQYF TGTGCCAGCAGAACAGCGGGAGGACTCACAGATACGCAGTATTTT
NA few TRBJ2-1 TRBV24-1 CATSVSTGRPDEQFF TGTGCCACCAGTGTCTCAACAGGGAGGCCGGATGAGCAGTTCTTC
TRBD1 many TRBJ2-6 TRBV12-3/TRBV12-4 CASSGQDSGANVLTF TGTGCCAGCAGCGGACAGGACTCTGGGGCCAACGTCCTGACTTTC
NA NA TRBJ1-5 TRBV7-2 CASSRGFSNQPQHF TGTGCCAGCAGCAGGGGATTTAGCAATCAGCCCCAGCATTTT
NA NA TRBJ2-1 TRBV7-2 CASSSGWRGNEQFF TGTGCCAGCAGCTCAGGCTGGCGGGGAAATGAGCAGTTCTTC
NA NA TRBJ2-7 TRBV6-2/TRBV6-3 CASSWRGWNEQYF TGTGCCAGCAGTTGGCGAGGGTGGAACGAGCAGTACTTC
NA few TRBJ1-3 TRBV4-2 CASSQRVGGRDTIYF TGTGCCAGCAGCCAACGCGTCGGGGGAAGGGACACCATATATTTT